One T cell receptor (beta chain) is described in this entry. These data come from a study of technical replicates of blood from several donors. V lost 0 bases and J lost 2, with 14 bases in between. Germline assignment: CDR1 MNHEY and CDR2 SVGAGI. The CDR3 is 16 residues long. The protocol was immunoSEQ multiplex PCR, while the TCRdb copy is restricted to in-frame clones and leaves out a portion. Among 65,000 to 85,000 clones listed, about 92% were seen once. The source material was T cells isolated from PBMCs. The clonotype was recovered from a human donor in good health. The chain employs TRBV6-5 and TRBJ2-7; TRBD1 is a possible D gene (5 bases). This CDR3 reads CASSYSTGPVAYEQYF. The CDR3 bases are TGTGCCAGCAGTTACTCTACAGGACCGGTCGCCTACGAGCAGTACTTC.